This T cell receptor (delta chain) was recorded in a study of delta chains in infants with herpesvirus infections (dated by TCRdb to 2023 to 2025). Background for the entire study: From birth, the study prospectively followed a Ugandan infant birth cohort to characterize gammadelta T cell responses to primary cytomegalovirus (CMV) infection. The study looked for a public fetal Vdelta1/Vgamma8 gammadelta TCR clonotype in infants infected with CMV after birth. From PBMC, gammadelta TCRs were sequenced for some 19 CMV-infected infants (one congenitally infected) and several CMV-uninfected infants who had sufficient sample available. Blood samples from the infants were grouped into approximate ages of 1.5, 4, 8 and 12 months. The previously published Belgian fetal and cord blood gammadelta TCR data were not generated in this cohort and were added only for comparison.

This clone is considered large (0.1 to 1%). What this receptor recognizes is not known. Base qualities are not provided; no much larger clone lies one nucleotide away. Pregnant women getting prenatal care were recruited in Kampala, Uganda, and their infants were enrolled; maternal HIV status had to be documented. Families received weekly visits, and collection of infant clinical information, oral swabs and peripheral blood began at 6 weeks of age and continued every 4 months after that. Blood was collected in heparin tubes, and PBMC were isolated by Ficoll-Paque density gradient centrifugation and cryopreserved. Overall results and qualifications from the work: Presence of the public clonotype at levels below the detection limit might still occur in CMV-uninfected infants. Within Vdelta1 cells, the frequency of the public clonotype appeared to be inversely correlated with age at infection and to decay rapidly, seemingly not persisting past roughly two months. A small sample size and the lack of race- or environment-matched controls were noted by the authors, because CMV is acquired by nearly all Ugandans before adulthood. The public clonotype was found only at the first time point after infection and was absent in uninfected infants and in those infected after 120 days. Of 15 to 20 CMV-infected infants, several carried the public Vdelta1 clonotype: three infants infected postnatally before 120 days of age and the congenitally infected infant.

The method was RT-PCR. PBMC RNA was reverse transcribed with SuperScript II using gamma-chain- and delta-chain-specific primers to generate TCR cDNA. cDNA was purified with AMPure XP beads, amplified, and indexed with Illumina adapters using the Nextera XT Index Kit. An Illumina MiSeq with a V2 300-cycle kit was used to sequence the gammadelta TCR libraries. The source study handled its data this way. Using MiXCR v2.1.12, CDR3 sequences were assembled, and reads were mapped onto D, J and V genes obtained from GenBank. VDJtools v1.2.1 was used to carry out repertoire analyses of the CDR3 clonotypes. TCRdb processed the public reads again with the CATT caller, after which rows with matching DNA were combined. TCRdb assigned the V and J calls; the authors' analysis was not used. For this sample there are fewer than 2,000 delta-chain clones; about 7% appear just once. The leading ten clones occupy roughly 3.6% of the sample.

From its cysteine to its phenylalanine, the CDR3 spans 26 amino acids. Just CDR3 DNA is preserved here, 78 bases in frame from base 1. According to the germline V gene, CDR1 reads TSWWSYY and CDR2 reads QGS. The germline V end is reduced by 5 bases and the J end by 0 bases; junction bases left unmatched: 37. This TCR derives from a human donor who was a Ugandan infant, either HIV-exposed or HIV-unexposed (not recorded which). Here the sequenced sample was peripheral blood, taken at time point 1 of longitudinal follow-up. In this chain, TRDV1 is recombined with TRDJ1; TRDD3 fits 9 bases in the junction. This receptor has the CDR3 CALGKRVPPTGIKWGINRRNTDKLIF. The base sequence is TGTGCTCTTGGGAAGCGGGTACCTCCTACGGGTATTAAATGGGGGATAAACCGTAGGAACACCGATAAACTCATCTTT.